The next 23 T cell receptor beta chains were all read from a single sample in a study of T cell responses to AZD1222 COVID-19 vaccine. Generated by immunoSEQ multiplex PCR, the TCRdb table keeps only in-frame clones and is missing some. The data hold about 120,000 clones, with about 85% observed a single time. The source was peripheral blood, collected on day 0 of AZD1222 vaccination. These receptors came from an adult in good health.

This clone has a handful of counts. An end of the junction differs from the germline gene, which may be a read error. This chain uses TRBV29-1 with TRBJ1-3; D is unclear. Germline CDR1 is SQVTM and CDR2 is ANQGSEA. The CDR3 consists of 12 residues. CDR3 sequence reads: CSVDQDGYLRHF. CDR3 DNA: TGCAGCGTTGACCAGGACGGGTATTTGCGACATTTT.

The chain has TRBV28 and TRBJ2-7; the D is unclear. CDR1 and CDR2 from the germline V gene are MDHEN and SYDVKM. CDR3 size: 12 residues. V gave up 6 bases and J gave up 3 bases, with 9 bases separating them. The chain's CDR3 is CASSHSSYEQYF. Here the CDR3 DNA reads TGTGCCAGCAGCCATAGCAGCTACGAGCAGTACTTC.

V usage is TRBV24-1 and J usage is TRBJ1-5, with D tentatively TRBD1 (6 bases). This CDR3 contains 15 residues. Germline CDR1 KGHDR, CDR2 SFDVKD. V was clipped by 4 bases and J by 3 bases, with 12 bases between them. CDR3: CATSDTRGFNQPQHF. CDR3 nucleotides: TGTGCCACCAGTGACACCAGGGGATTCAATCAGCCCCAGCATTTT.

This clone was observed a few times. The chain uses TRBV7-6 and TRBJ1-6; D is perhaps TRBD1 (6 bases). The CDR3 loop spans 15 amino acids. The V gene's germline CDR1 is SGHVS and CDR2 FNYEAQ. V was pared by 4 bases and J by 5 bases, with 12 bases between. In DNA, the CDR3 is TGTGCCAGCAGCTCAGGGGACCCTAATAATTCACCCCTCCACTTT. This gives the protein CASSSGDPNNSPLHF.

The rearrangement uses TRBV7-2 and TRBJ2-2, with D unclear. The CDR3 covers 15 residues. Trimming shortened V by 1 base and J by 0 bases, and 6 bases separated the two germline ends. Germline V gives CDR1 SGHTA, CDR2 FQGNSA. CDR3 nucleotide sequence: TGTGCCAGCAGCTTAGAGGTAGCGAACACCGGGGAGCTGTTTTTT. Encoded protein: CASSLEVANTGELFF.

This sequence joins TRBV14 and TRBJ2-5, with TRBD2 identical over 7 bases. J lost 5 bases, V lost 4 bases, and 10 bases had no gene match. CDR1 and CDR2 from the germline V gene are SGHDN and FVKESK. This CDR3 is built from 15 residues. In DNA, the CDR3 is TGTGCCAGCAGCCGATTTACGGGGGGACTTGAGACCCAGTACTTC. Amino acids: CASSRFTGGLETQYF.

The chain couples TRBV4-1 to TRBJ2-7; the match to TRBD1 covers 7 bases. The germline V gene encodes CDR1 MGHRA and CDR2 YSYEKL. The CDR3 covers 18 residues. V gave up 0 bases and J gave up 2 bases; unmatched junction bases: 13. CDR3: CASSQEVGPGQIAYEQYF. CDR3 nucleotide sequence: TGCGCCAGCAGCCAAGAGGTAGGGCCGGGACAGATCGCCTACGAGCAGTACTTC.

V usage is TRBV6-5 and J usage is TRBJ1-1; D gene ambiguous. Germline assignment: CDR1 MNHEY and CDR2 SVGAGI. Trimming took off 5 bases at V and 1 base at J, with 14 bases between the two ends. The CDR3 has 15 residues. The CDR3 sequence: CASSTPWGRNTEAFF. CDR3 nucleotide sequence: TGTGCCAGCAGTACGCCTTGGGGTAGGAACACTGAAGCTTTCTTT.

The J gene is TRBJ1-1, the V gene TRBV5-1, with TRBD1 matching over 7 bases. CDR3 length: 13 residues. The germline gives CDR1 SGHRS, CDR2 YFSETQ. V dropped 4 bases and J dropped 5; count of bases not matched to a gene: 5. DNA of the CDR3: TGCGCCAGCAGCGCGGAGACAGGGACTGAAGCTTTCTTT. Its translation is CASSAETGTEAFF.

The genes are TRBV29-1 and TRBJ2-7; unclear D gene. With 1 base removed from V and 3 bases from J, the gap between germline ends came to 22 bases. The CDR3 is made up of 17 amino acids. Per germline, CDR1 SQVTM and CDR2 ANQGSEA. The CDR3 DNA reads TGCAGCGTTGAAGTCCTCAGCAGGAAAGCCAATAACTACGAGCAGTACTTC. This gives the protein CSVEVLSRKANNYEQYF.

This sequence joins TRBV19 and TRBJ1-6, with D possibly being TRBD1 (5 bases). Germline loops: CDR1 LNHDA, CDR2 SQIVND (reference sequence). CDR3 size: 19 residues. Trimming stripped 2 bases from V and 7 bases from J, with 24 bases between. CDR3 loop: CASSIWLGEGLSGNSPLHF. In DNA, the CDR3 is TGTGCCAGTAGTATATGGTTGGGTGAGGGACTCTCCGGGAATTCACCCCTCCACTTT. Filled out from reference TRBV19 and TRBJ1-6, the complete variable domain reads DGGITQSPKYLFRKEGQNVTLSCEQNLNHDAMYWYRQDPGQGLRLIYYSQIVNDFQKGDIAEGYSVSREKKESFPLTVTSAQKNPTAFYLCASSIWLGEGLSGNSPLHFGNGTRLTVT.

This clone was picked up one time. The CDR3 spells CASSPRTGSSYEQYF. The CDR3 bases are TGTGCCAGCAGCCCGAGGACAGGGAGTTCCTACGAGCAGTACTTC. The V gene is TRBV9, the J gene TRBJ2-7; 8 positions agree with TRBD1. This CDR3 is 15 amino acids long. Germline trimming cut 4 bases from V and 1 base from J; bases unmatched to any gene: 7. Germline V gives CDR1 SGDLS, CDR2 YYNGEE.

The gene calls are TRBV2 and TRBJ2-2; the D gene is possibly TRBD2 (6 bases). This CDR3 has 14 amino acids. Deletions cut 6 bases from V and 4 bases from J, with 12 bases between. Germline values: CDR1 SNHLY, CDR2 FYNNEI. The CDR3 loop reads CASRGGVGTGELFF. DNA for the CDR3: TGTGCCAGCAGGGGCGGGGTTGGCACCGGGGAGCTGTTTTTT.

The J gene is TRBJ2-3, the V gene TRBV11-2, with D unresolved. The CDR3 consists of 16 residues. The germline V gene encodes CDR1 SGHAT and CDR2 FQNNGV. Trimming cost V 5 bases and J 2 bases, with 17 bases left between them. The CDR3 DNA reads as TGTGCCAGCAGCCGCAGTCTAAGCTCAATCACAGATACGCAGTATTTT. Amino acids: CASSRSLSSITDTQYF.

The CDR3 reads CASSHRPSERGYTGELFF. In DNA form, the CDR3 reads TGCGCCAGCAGCCACCGACCCTCGGAGCGGGGTTATACCGGGGAGCTGTTTTTT. The J gene is TRBJ2-2, the V gene TRBV5-1; 7 bases align to TRBD2. There are 18 residues in the CDR3. From germline, CDR1 is SGHRS and CDR2 YFSETQ. Losses at the gene ends were 4 bases for V and 5 bases for J; bases not matched to a gene: 17.

V usage is TRBV6-4 and J usage is TRBJ2-1; no definite D call. The germline gives CDR1 MRHNA, CDR2 SNTAGT. The CDR3 runs to 15 residues. V shed 6 bases and J shed 0 bases, with 12 bases lying between them. The CDR3 nucleotides read TGTGCCAGCAGCCCCTGGCTCAGCTCCTACAATGAGCAGTTCTTC. Amino acid sequence: CASSPWLSSYNEQFF.

The CDR3 bases are TGTGCCAGCAGCTCCAAAGGCGGGGGGGCATACAATGAGCAGTTCTTC. The encoded protein is CASSSKGGGAYNEQFF. The gene calls are TRBV5-8 and TRBJ2-1; 9 bases agree with TRBD2. V gave up 3 bases and J gave up 4 bases; unmatched junction bases: 8. CDR3 size: 16 residues. The germline V gene encodes CDR1 SGHTS and CDR2 YDEGEE.

The gene calls are TRBV11-2 and TRBJ2-7; 7 nucleotides align to TRBD2. The CDR3 has 14 amino acids. V was pared by 5 bases and J by 2 bases, with 6 bases of the junction left unmatched. Germline values: CDR1 SGHAT, CDR2 FQNNGV. CDR3 in amino acids: CASSARRGAYEQYF. The CDR3 DNA reads as TGTGCCAGCAGCGCCCGTCGGGGGGCCTACGAGCAGTACTTC.

The V gene is TRBV7-8, the J gene TRBJ2-5, with D possibly being TRBD1 or TRBD2 (5 bases each). Germline CDR1 reads SGHVS; CDR2 reads FQNEAQ. The CDR3 sequence is 17 residues long. Trimming shortened V by 5 bases and J by 4 bases, and 23 bases separated the two germline ends. DNA for the CDR3: TGTGCCAGCAGCCTCTTAGTAGGTTGGGGGAGTGCAGAGACCCAGTACTTC. Protein sequence: CASSLLVGWGSAETQYF.

The CDR3 bases are TGTGCCAGCAGTACTACACATAGCAATCAGCCCCAGCATTTT. Its protein is CASSTTHSNQPQHF. The genes are TRBV28 and TRBJ1-5; D is unclear. Looked up from germline, CDR1 is MDHEN and CDR2 is SYDVKM. This CDR3 has 14 residues. V was trimmed by 5 bases and J by 0 bases, leaving 8 bases between them.

With regard to this clone: Its ends do not fully match the called genes, so a read error is possible. This sequence joins TRBV7-7 and TRBJ2-2; perhaps D is TRBD1 or TRBD2 (6 bases each). Germline V gives CDR1 SSHAT, CDR2 FNYEAQ (reference sequence). The CDR3 sequence is 15 residues long. DNA for the CDR3: TGTGCTAGCAGCTCTCGGGGGCAATCGACCGGGGAGCTGTTTTTT. Residues: CASSSRGQSTGELFF. Full variable domain (missing parts from reference TRBV7-7 and TRBJ2-2): GAGVSQSPRYKVTKRGQDVTLRCDPISSHATLYWYQQALGQGPEFLTYFNYEAQPDKSGLPSDRFSAERPEGSISTLTIQRTEQRDSAMYRCASSSRGQSTGELFFGEGSRLTVL.

The J gene is TRBJ1-6, the V gene TRBV3-1 (or the pseudogene TRBV3-2); D is unclear. The CDR3 runs 15 residues. Germline CDR1 LGHDT, CDR2 YNNKEL (reference sequence). V was pared by 2 bases and J by 1 base, with 6 bases between. The CDR3 sequence is CASSQRGSYNSPLHF. CDR3 DNA sequence: TGTGCCAGCAGCCAACGAGGGTCCTATAATTCACCCCTCCACTTT.

This clone came up a few times. The chain has TRBV2 and TRBJ1-1, with 7 bases lining up with TRBD1. With V trimmed by 11 bases and J by 7 bases, 7 bases remained unmatched. CDR1 SNHLY and CDR2 FYNNEI come from the germline V gene. This CDR3 region has 11 residues. For the CDR3, the DNA is TGTGCCGGACGACAGGGAGGTGAAGCTTTCTTT. It translates to CAGRQGGEAFF.